This T cell receptor beta chain was documented in a study of blood T cell repertoires in COVID-19. J was trimmed by 4 bases and V by 3 bases; bases with no gene match: 4. The CDR3 consists of 15 residues. Germline V gene sequence: CDR1 SGHRS, CDR2 YFSETQ. Assay used: immunoSEQ multiplex PCR; TCRdb lists only in-frame clones, some missing. The data contain tens of thousands of clones, around nine tenths of them singletons. The sample was peripheral blood. The chain recombines TRBV5-1 with TRBJ1-2, with 12 positions matching TRBD1. The sequence derives from a man between 45 and 60 years old with COVID-19, enrolled during active disease. CDR3 amino acids: CASSSGQGARYGYTF. The CDR3 DNA reads as TGCGCCAGCAGCTCGGGACAGGGGGCTCGCTATGGCTACACCTTC.